The 10 T cell receptor beta chains below were found in one sample sequenced in a study of Graves' ophthalmopathy and Graves' hyperthyroidism. RNA transcripts served as template for amplifying TCR beta CDR3 sequences. The first-round RT-PCR employed HTBI primers together with the Qiagen OneStep RT-PCR kit. A multiplex PCR was then performed as the second round. MiXCR, run by TCRdb on the multiplex PCR reads, gives a single entry per CDR3 protein. The sample lists about 500,000 distinct CDR3 sequences; under 45% were seen once. Sequencing was carried out using peripheral blood or thyroid tissue (not recorded which). The receptors come from an adult man with Graves' hyperthyroidism.

This chain uses TRBV13 with TRBJ2-7; 8 bases line up with TRBD2. Germline assignment: CDR1 PRHDT and CDR2 FYEKMQ (reference sequence). Trimming at V came to 3 bases and at J to 7 bases, leaving 14 bases not matched to a gene. This CDR3 spans 16 amino acids. CDR3 DNA sequence: TGTGCCAGCAGCTTCTGGGTAGCGGGGCGGTACAATGAGCAGTACTTC. Amino acids: CASSFWVAGRYNEQYF.

This clonotype was seen many times. V and J are TRBV9 and TRBJ1-6, with TRBD1 matching over 9 bases. The CDR3 is made up of 15 amino acids. Germline CDR1 and CDR2: SGDLS and YYNGEE. V was pared by 4 bases and J by 6 bases, with 5 bases of the junction left unmatched. CDR3 amino acids: CASSPGQGPNSPLHF. CDR3 DNA: TGTGCCAGCAGCCCGGGACAGGGACCTAATTCACCCCTCCACTTT.

Regarding this clonotype: Given the absence of the conserved phenylalanine or tryptophan at the CDR3 end, a read error is likely. No DNA is shown, since the ends of the CDR3 on it are uncertain; the CDR3 is the one TCRdb lists. The chain combines TRBV10-3 with TRBJ2-6; the D segment call TRBD2 is taken from the table without a DNA check. A total of 16 residues make up the CDR3, ends included. Germline CDR1 and CDR2: ENHRY and SYGVKD. CDR3 in amino acids: CAIMTRLLSGANVLVL.

The V call is TRBV20-1, the J call TRBJ2-3; 7 bases match TRBD2. The ends lost 0 bases at V and 1 base at J; junction bases unmatched: 4. The CDR3 totals 15 residues. Germline CDR1 reads DFQATT; CDR2 reads SNEGSKA (reference sequence). The CDR3 coding sequence is TGCAGTGCTAGAGATTTCGCGGGGGGCACAGATACGCAGTATTTT. Translation gives CSARDFAGGTDTQYF.

The rearrangement uses TRBV27 and TRBJ1-6, with D unresolved. CDR1 MNHEY and CDR2 SMNVEV come from the germline V gene (reference sequence). Trimming removed 3 bases at V and 8 bases at J, with 11 bases between. This CDR3 spans 14 amino acids. In DNA form, the CDR3 reads TGTGCCAGCAGTTTTTCCCGCCAAGATTCACCCCTCCACTTT. It yields the protein CASSFSRQDSPLHF.

This clonotype came up a few times. This chain connects TRBV2 to TRBJ2-5; D unresolved. The DNA matches TRBJ2-1 better at its end, which makes the J call doubtful. Germline CDR1 and CDR2: SNHLY and FYNNEI. This CDR3 has 13 amino acids. The CDR3 loop reads CASSEVGGNEQFF. In DNA, the CDR3 is TGTGCCAGCAGTGAAGTGGGCGGCAATGAGCAGTTCTTC.

The chain uses TRBV11-2 and TRBJ2-5, with a weak D call TRBD2 (5 bases). The germline gives CDR1 SGHAT, CDR2 FQNNGV. This CDR3 contains 14 residues. Trimming removed 8 bases at V and 2 bases at J, with 15 bases between. The CDR3 DNA is TGTGCCAGCTCACCAGCGCGGGCACAAGAGACCCAGTACTTC. Amino acid sequence: CASSPARAQETQYF.

The sample holds many counts of this clonotype. Relative to the germline gene, one junction end is altered; a read error may explain this. The rearrangement joins TRBV7-2 to TRBJ2-2; 9 bases line up with TRBD1. Germline V gene lookup returns CDR1 SGHTA and CDR2 FQGNSA. CDR3 size: 15 residues. The CDR3 nucleotides read TGTGCCAGCACCAGGGACAGGGCGAACGCCGGGGAGCTGTTTTTT. Translation gives CASTRDRANAGELFF.

This clonotype was recorded at least ten times. CDR3 bases: TGCGCCAGCAGCTTGGACTCGGGGCCTGAAGCTTTCTTT. This encodes CASSLDSGPEAFF. The chain is built from TRBV5-1 and TRBJ1-1; D possibly corresponds to TRBD1 (5 bases). CDR3 length: 13 residues. Looked up from germline, CDR1 is SGHRS and CDR2 is YFSETQ. Trimming took 0 bases from V and 6 from J, leaving 9 bases between them.

The rearrangement uses TRBV5-1 and TRBJ2-7, with 8 bases matching TRBD1. Germline CDR1 reads SGHRS; CDR2 reads YFSETQ. This CDR3 is 14 amino acids long. Trimming removed 5 bases from V and 4 bases from J; junction bases left unmatched: 8. The CDR3 protein is CASRGAGGVYEQYF. The CDR3 nucleotides are TGCGCCAGCAGAGGGGCAGGGGGCGTTTACGAGCAGTACTTC.